These 26 T cell receptor beta chains were all obtained from the same sample, sequenced in a study of T cell repertoires in cytomegalovirus infection. Each CDR3 protein gets one entry after TCRdb re-called the reads with MiXCR. This sample carries 200,000 or so distinct CDR3 sequences, 28% of them seen once, and the ten largest clones take 30% to 35%. The source material was PBMCs. These receptors all stem from a human donor in good health (CMV status not recorded). Some clones in this sample may be carry-over from other donors' samples.

This clonotype was detected only a few times. V and J are TRBV7-2 and TRBJ2-2; D gene uncertain. Germline CDR1 and CDR2: SGHTA and FQGNSA. CDR3 length: 13 amino acids. V was pared by 0 bases and J by 7 bases, with 6 bases between. The DNA of the CDR3 is TGTGCCAGCAGCTTAGCGGTGGTCGGGGAGCTGTTTTTT. It translates to CASSLAVVGELFF.

Remarks on this clonotype: A much larger clonotype is one base distant, so this may be a read error. CDR3 residues: CARSLSTLSSGYTF. The CDR3, as DNA: TGTGCCAGAAGTTTATCGACCCTCTCCAGTGGCTACACCTTC. This rearrangement joins TRBV27 to TRBJ1-2; D call uncertain. The V gene's germline CDR1 is MNHEY and CDR2 SMNVEV (reference sequence). There are 14 residues in the CDR3.

This clonotype was detected a few times. This chain joins TRBV29-1 and TRBJ2-1; 11 nucleotides line up with TRBD2. In germline, CDR1 is SQVTM, CDR2 ANQGSEA. J lost 2 bases, V lost 5 bases, and 2 bases had no gene match. This CDR3 has 14 residues. CDR3 sequence (DNA): TGCAGCGTTCGACTAGCGGGAACCTACAATGAGCAGTTCTTC. This gives the protein CSVRLAGTYNEQFF.

A few counts support this clonotype. This CDR3 reads CASSLAGGGLAGNEQFF. CDR3 sequence (DNA): TGTGCCAGCAGCTTAGCAGGGGGGGGACTAGCGGGAAATGAGCAGTTCTTC. The rearrangement uses TRBV7-2 and TRBJ2-1; 13 bases are a match to TRBD2. The CDR3 is 17 amino acids. Germline CDR1 reads SGHTA; CDR2 reads FQGNSA. The J segment lost 7 bases and the V segment lost 0 bases, leaving 6 bases of the junction unmatched.

This clonotype has only a few counts. This chain connects TRBV7-2 to TRBJ1-2, with 7 bases that match TRBD1. Trimming took 4 bases from V and 5 from J; bases not matched to a gene: 10. Germline values: CDR1 SGHTA, CDR2 FQGNSA. CDR3 length equals 15 residues. The CDR3 here is CASSSTGAPSYGYTF. For the CDR3, the DNA is TGTGCCAGCAGCTCCACAGGGGCCCCTAGTTATGGCTACACCTTC.

The table lists this clonotype with a few counts. The V and J genes are TRBV4-1 and TRBJ2-7; D is possibly TRBD1 (6 bases). The CDR3 sequence is 15 residues long. The V and J ends lost 4 bases and 2 bases respectively, with 15 bases between them. Germline V gives CDR1 MGHRA, CDR2 YSYEKL. The CDR3 loop reads CASSRLGAGAYEQYF. The DNA of the CDR3 is TGCGCCAGCAGCCGCTTGGGGGCAGGGGCCTACGAGCAGTACTTC.

This rearrangement joins TRBV19 to TRBJ1-1; 8 positions agree with TRBD1. The trim removed 5 bases at V and 4 bases at J, leaving 6 bases unmatched. CDR1 is LNHDA and CDR2 is SQIVND in the germline V gene (reference sequence). CDR3 length equals 14 residues. The chain's CDR3 is CASSPGQGFTEAFF. CDR3 DNA sequence: TGTGCCAGTAGTCCCGGACAGGGTTTCACTGAAGCTTTCTTT.

The genes are TRBV6-2 or TRBV6-3 and TRBJ2-1; 8 positions agree with TRBD2. The germline CDR1 and CDR2 sequences are MNHEY and SVGEGT. The CDR3 length is 15 residues. Trimming cost V 6 bases and J 0 bases; bases outside gene matches: 4. The CDR3 protein is CASSRGGISYNEQFF. The CDR3 DNA reads TGTGCCAGCAGCCGGGGGGGGATCTCCTACAATGAGCAGTTCTTC.

This clonotype came up a few times. This chain joins TRBV2 and TRBJ1-1; D not certain. The V gene lost 2 bases and the J gene lost 2 bases, with 9 bases spanning the gap. There are 14 residues in the CDR3. Germline V lookup: CDR1 SNHLY, CDR2 FYNNEI. The CDR3 DNA reads as TGTGCCAGCAGTGAAAGGGTGACCAACACTGAAGCTTTCTTT. Residues: CASSERVTNTEAFF.

The rearrangement links TRBV28 to TRBJ1-5; D unclear. Trimming took off 5 bases at V and 6 bases at J, with 14 bases between the two ends. This CDR3 has 14 residues. The V gene's germline CDR1 is MDHEN and CDR2 SYDVKM. In DNA, the CDR3 is TGTGCCAGCAGTATCATCGACGGCCTTCAGCCCCAGCATTTT. Residues: CASSIIDGLQPQHF.

On this clonotype itself: The junction differs from germline at one of its ends, possibly a read error. The chain couples TRBV2 to TRBJ1-2, with 9 positions matching TRBD1. The CDR3 extends over 15 amino acids. Germline values: CDR1 SNHLY, CDR2 FYNNEI. In DNA form, the CDR3 reads TGTGCCGGCAGTCCGCTGGGACAGGGACGTGGCGGCTACACCTTC. It encodes CAGSPLGQGRGGYTF.

In regard to this clonotype: One junction end disagrees with the germline gene, perhaps due to a read error. V gene TRBV7-9 combines with J gene TRBJ1-1; D remains ambiguous. Looked up from germline, CDR1 is SEHNR and CDR2 is FQNEAQ (reference sequence). CDR3 length equals 15 residues. The DNA for the CDR3 is TGTGCCAGCAGCCTTGACCCTCCCGAGAACACTGAAGCTTTCTTC. Translated: CASSLDPPENTEAFF.

This clonotype was counted between two and nine times. J is TRBJ2-7 and V is TRBV6-5; TRBD1 matches at 7 bases. Germline trimming cut 7 bases from V and 3 bases from J; bases unmatched to any gene: 9. Germline V gene data show CDR1 as MNHEY and CDR2 as SVGAGI. This CDR3 has 14 amino acids. The CDR3 loop reads CASTPRDSDYEQYF. The DNA for the CDR3 is TGTGCCAGCACTCCCCGGGACAGCGACTACGAGCAGTACTTC.

This clonotype was counted many times. V is TRBV7-2 and J is TRBJ1-5; 10 nucleotides agree with TRBD1. Trimming took 5 bases from V and 0 from J; bases not matched to a gene: 1. This CDR3 comprises 15 residues. Germline V gene sequence: CDR1 SGHTA, CDR2 FQGNSA. The CDR3 bases are TGTGCCAGCAGCCGGGACAGGGGTAGCAATCAGCCCCAGCATTTT. Translated: CASSRDRGSNQPQHF.

This chain links TRBV15 with TRBJ1-2, with D perhaps matching TRBD1 (6 bases). The V end lost 0 bases, the J end lost 4 bases, and 27 bases lay between the germline ends. Germline CDR1 and CDR2: LNHNV and YYDKDF (reference sequence). This CDR3 contains 20 residues. The CDR3 DNA sequence: TGTGCCACCAGCAGAGACCCAGGCACAGGGATGGGCTTGGGGGGCTATGGCTACACCTTC. Residues: CATSRDPGTGMGLGGYGYTF.

This clonotype was observed at least ten times. V gene TRBV7-2 combines with J gene TRBJ2-7; 7 bases fit TRBD1. The V segment lost 5 bases and the J segment 3 bases; nucleotides outside the gene matches: 7. CDR3 length: 14 residues. Germline CDR1 is SGHTA and CDR2 is FQGNSA. The CDR3 sequence is CASSVSQGLYEQYF. The CDR3 nucleotides read TGTGCCAGCAGCGTCTCACAGGGGCTCTACGAGCAGTACTTC.

This clonotype has more than one count but fewer than ten. This clone may be a read error of a much larger clone one base away. V and J are TRBV7-9 and TRBJ2-7; D is uncertain. Germline loops: CDR1 SEHNR, CDR2 FQNEAQ (reference sequence). The CDR3 sequence is 12 residues long. V was cut by 0 bases and J by 6 bases, with 6 bases left in between. The CDR3 reads CASSLAGPEQYF. As DNA, the CDR3 is TGTGCCAGCAGCTTAGCAGGGCCCGAGCAGTACTTC.

Many counts were recorded for this clonotype. The V gene is TRBV7-6, the J gene TRBJ2-2; 7 bases are a match to TRBD1. Per germline, CDR1 SGHVS and CDR2 FNYEAQ. V trimming: 5 bases; J trimming: 4 bases; junction bases outside the gene matches: 10. This CDR3 region has 16 residues. The CDR3 DNA sequence: TGTGCCAGCAGCGACTGGGCAGGGGGAAGCACCGGGGAGCTGTTTTTT. Protein: CASSDWAGGSTGELFF.

The J gene is TRBJ1-4, the V gene TRBV6-1; D is possibly TRBD1 (5 bases). The CDR3 runs 13 residues. Trimming stripped 10 bases from V and 8 bases from J, with 17 bases between. Germline V CDR1 and CDR2: MNHNS, SASEGT. This CDR3 reads CATFSASGEKLFF. The CDR3 DNA follows: TGTGCCACCTTTTCGGCATCAGGGGAAAAACTGTTTTTT.

This clonotype has a handful of counts. J is TRBJ1-2 and V is TRBV6-6, with D maybe TRBD1 (6 bases). CDR1 is MNHNY, CDR2 SVGAGI, per germline (reference sequence). CDR3 length: 14 amino acids. Trimming pared 6 bases from V and 1 base from J, leaving 12 bases between. The CDR3 sequence: CASRVQGLNYGYTF. For the CDR3, the DNA is TGTGCCAGCAGAGTACAGGGCCTTAACTATGGCTACACCTTC.

The chain recombines TRBV27 with TRBJ1-4; D ambiguous. The V gene lost 6 bases and the J gene lost 7 bases, with 18 bases spanning the gap. The CDR3 sequence is 15 residues long. CDR1 and CDR2 (germline): MNHEY, SMNVEV (reference sequence). The DNA for the CDR3 is TGTGCCAGCAGCCAGTCCCCAAGGCACGGTGAAAAACTGTTTTTT. Amino acids: CASSQSPRHGEKLFF.

This clonotype was seen ten or more times. V usage is TRBV7-9 and J usage is TRBJ1-1, with 9 bases aligning to TRBD1. The ends lost 4 bases at V and 2 bases at J; junction bases unmatched: 2. Germline-derived CDR1 and CDR2 are SEHNR and FQNEAQ (reference sequence). The CDR3 extends over 14 amino acids. CDR3 residues: CASSSTGGNTEAFF. CDR3 bases: TGTGCCAGCAGCTCGACAGGGGGTAACACTGAAGCTTTCTTT.

The CDR3 nucleotides read TGTGCCAGCTACGGACAGGGAGGTCTCGGGGACACTGAAGCTTTCTTT. As protein: CASYGQGGLGDTEAFF. The rearrangement links TRBV6-2 or TRBV6-3 to TRBJ1-1; 8 nucleotides align to TRBD1. Germline V CDR1 and CDR2: MNHEY, SVGEGT. After removal of 8 bases from V and 3 bases from J, the junction contained 14 bases not matched to a gene. This CDR3 region has 16 residues.

The chain uses TRBV20-1 and TRBJ1-4; 8 positions match TRBD1. The CDR3 sequence is 15 residues long. With V trimmed by 3 bases and J by 5 bases, 8 bases remained unmatched. Germline CDR1 and CDR2: DFQATT and SNEGSKA (reference sequence). This CDR3 reads CSARSSGTGNEKLFF. CDR3 in DNA: TGCAGTGCTAGGTCCTCCGGGACAGGCAATGAAAAACTGTTTTTT.

This clonotype was counted a few times. The genes are TRBV20-1 and TRBJ1-1; 10 bases agree with TRBD1. Looked up from germline, CDR1 is DFQATT and CDR2 is SNEGSKA (reference sequence). J lost 6 bases, V lost 7 bases, and 11 bases had no gene match. The CDR3 totals 14 residues. This CDR3 reads CSVRDRGRRAEAFF. The CDR3 DNA reads as TGCAGTGTTAGGGACAGGGGTCGCCGGGCTGAAGCTTTCTTT.

The rearrangement uses TRBV11-2 and TRBJ1-6; a weak D match, TRBD1 (5 bases). The CDR3 is 14 amino acids. CDR1 is SGHAT and CDR2 is FQNNGV in the germline V gene. V was shortened by 0 bases and J by 10 bases, with 10 bases between the two germline ends. CDR3 protein: CASSLEGTGSPLHF. The CDR3 region has the DNA TGTGCCAGCAGCTTAGAGGGTACAGGCTCACCCCTCCACTTT.